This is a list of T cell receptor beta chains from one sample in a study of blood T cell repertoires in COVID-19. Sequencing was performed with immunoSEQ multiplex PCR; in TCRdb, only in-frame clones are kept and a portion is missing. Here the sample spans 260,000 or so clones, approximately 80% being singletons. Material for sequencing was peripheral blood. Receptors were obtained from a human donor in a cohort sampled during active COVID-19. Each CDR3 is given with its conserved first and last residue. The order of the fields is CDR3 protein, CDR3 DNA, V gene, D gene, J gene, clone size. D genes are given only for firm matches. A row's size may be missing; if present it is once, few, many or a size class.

CDR3 protein: CASKTAGQGISYEQYF
CDR3 DNA: TGTGCCAGTAAGACCGCGGGACAGGGAATCTCCTACGAGCAGTACTTC
V gene: TRBV21-1
D gene: NA
J gene: TRBJ2-7
clone size: NA

CDR3 protein: CASSGGTILGRTNEKLFF
CDR3 DNA: TGTGCCAGCTCGGGAGGAACGATTTTGGGGCGGACTAATGAAAAACTGTTTTTT
V gene: TRBV18
D gene: NA
J gene: TRBJ1-4
clone size: NA

CDR3 protein: CASSRGQGAPTNEKLFF
CDR3 DNA: TGCGCCAGCAGCCGGGGACAGGGGGCCCCAACTAATGAAAAACTGTTTTTT
V gene: TRBV5-1
D gene: TRBD1
J gene: TRBJ1-4
clone size: NA

CDR3 protein: CASSPLSYEQYF
CDR3 DNA: TGTGCCAGCAGCCCCCTCTCCTACGAGCAGTACTTC
V gene: TRBV6-2/TRBV6-3
D gene: NA
J gene: TRBJ2-7
clone size: NA

CDR3 protein: CASSAGSVGTEAFF
CDR3 DNA: TGTGCCAGCAGTGCAGGGTCTGTCGGCACTGAAGCTTTCTTT
V gene: TRBV28
D gene: NA
J gene: TRBJ1-1
clone size: NA

CDR3 protein: CASSTRMGTLNTEAFF
CDR3 DNA: TGTGCCAGCAGCACTCGAATGGGGACATTGAACACTGAAGCTTTCTTT
V gene: TRBV7-9
D gene: NA
J gene: TRBJ1-1
clone size: NA

CDR3 protein: CASSLGGRAVDTQYF
CDR3 DNA: TGCGCCAGCAGCTTGGGCGGGAGGGCCGTAGATACGCAGTATTTT
V gene: TRBV5-1
D gene: TRBD2
J gene: TRBJ2-3
clone size: NA

CDR3 protein: CASSLEEVPNDEQYF
CDR3 DNA: TGTGCCAGCAGCTTAGAAGAGGTGCCAAACGACGAGCAGTACTTC
V gene: TRBV7-9
D gene: NA
J gene: TRBJ2-7
clone size: NA

CDR3 protein: CASSSFQETQYF
CDR3 DNA: TGTGCCAGCAGCTCGTTCCAAGAGACCCAGTACTTC
V gene: TRBV3-1/TRBV3-2
D gene: NA
J gene: TRBJ2-5
clone size: NA

CDR3 protein: CASTDGQAEAFF
CDR3 DNA: TGTGCCAGCACCGACGGACAGGCTGAAGCTTTCTTT
V gene: TRBV12-3/TRBV12-4
D gene: TRBD1
J gene: TRBJ1-1
clone size: NA

CDR3 protein: CASIAGRSSDTQYF
CDR3 DNA: TGTGCCAGCATTGCCGGGAGATCATCAGATACGCAGTATTTT
V gene: TRBV2
D gene: NA
J gene: TRBJ2-3
clone size: NA

CDR3 protein: CSASGSIRTTDTQYF
CDR3 DNA: TGCAGTGCTAGTGGATCAATCCGAACAACAGATACGCAGTATTTT
V gene: TRBV20-1
D gene: NA
J gene: TRBJ2-3
clone size: NA

CDR3 protein: CASSRTGSSYEQYF
CDR3 DNA: TGTGCCAGCAGCAGGACAGGGTCCTCCTACGAGCAGTACTTC
V gene: TRBV6-5
D gene: TRBD1
J gene: TRBJ2-7
clone size: NA

CDR3 protein: CASSHAYSYEQYF
CDR3 DNA: TGTGCCAGCAGCCACGCGTACTCCTACGAGCAGTACTTC
V gene: TRBV3-1/TRBV3-2
D gene: NA
J gene: TRBJ2-7
clone size: NA

CDR3 protein: CASSLVSSGRNEQFF
CDR3 DNA: TGTGCCAGCAGCTTAGTATCTAGCGGGAGGAATGAGCAGTTCTTC
V gene: TRBV7-9
D gene: TRBD2
J gene: TRBJ2-1
clone size: NA

CDR3 protein: CASSYGRREETQYF
CDR3 DNA: TGTGCCAGCAGTTATGGGCGGAGGGAAGAGACCCAGTACTTC
V gene: TRBV6-5
D gene: NA
J gene: TRBJ2-5
clone size: NA

CDR3 protein: CASRGLVGDTQYF
CDR3 DNA: TGTGCCAGCAGGGGACTAGTTGGAGATACGCAGTATTTT
V gene: TRBV2
D gene: TRBD2
J gene: TRBJ2-3
clone size: NA

CDR3 protein: CASSQGGPDRGYEQYF
CDR3 DNA: TGTGCCAGCAGCCAAGGTGGTCCTGACAGGGGCTACGAGCAGTACTTC
V gene: TRBV3-1/TRBV3-2
D gene: TRBD1
J gene: TRBJ2-7
clone size: NA

CDR3 protein: CASSLGDRGRTSPLHF
CDR3 DNA: TGTGCCAGCAGCTTAGGTGACAGGGGGCGAACTTCACCCCTCCACTTT
V gene: TRBV11-2
D gene: TRBD1
J gene: TRBJ1-6
clone size: few

CDR3 protein: CASSQGPEQFF
CDR3 DNA: TGTGCCAGCAGCCAAGGGCCTGAGCAGTTCTTC
V gene: TRBV14
D gene: NA
J gene: TRBJ2-1
clone size: NA

CDR3 protein: CASSLKGVRGYTF
CDR3 DNA: TGTGCCAGTAGCCTTAAGGGGGTAAGAGGCTACACCTTC
V gene: TRBV19
D gene: NA
J gene: TRBJ1-2
clone size: NA

CDR3 protein: CAISGAGRGSGYEQYF
CDR3 DNA: TGTGCCATCAGTGGGGCCGGACGAGGGAGTGGGTACGAGCAGTACTTC
V gene: TRBV10-3
D gene: NA
J gene: TRBJ2-7
clone size: NA

CDR3 protein: CASSFSIPSYNEQFF
CDR3 DNA: TGTGCCAGCAGCTTTTCTATCCCGAGCTACAATGAGCAGTTCTTC
V gene: TRBV11-2
D gene: NA
J gene: TRBJ2-1
clone size: NA

CDR3 protein: CASSPRTSGRSYEQYF
CDR3 DNA: TGTGCCAGCAGCCCGAGGACTAGCGGGAGGTCCTACGAGCAGTACTTC
V gene: TRBV3-1/TRBV3-2
D gene: TRBD2
J gene: TRBJ2-7
clone size: NA

CDR3 protein: CASSLVATGIGLNEQFF
CDR3 DNA: TGCGCCAGCAGCTTGGTGGCCACAGGGATTGGCCTGAATGAGCAGTTCTTC
V gene: TRBV5-1
D gene: NA
J gene: TRBJ2-1
clone size: NA

CDR3 protein: CASSSSGDRADEQFF
CDR3 DNA: TGTGCCAGCAGTTCCTCCGGGGACAGGGCCGATGAGCAGTTCTTC
V gene: TRBV11-2
D gene: TRBD1
J gene: TRBJ2-1
clone size: NA

CDR3 protein: CSVARETGNTIYF
CDR3 DNA: TGCAGCGTTGCCAGGGAAACTGGAAACACCATATATTTT
V gene: TRBV29-1
D gene: NA
J gene: TRBJ1-3
clone size: NA

CDR3 protein: CASSQARGTDTQYF
CDR3 DNA: TGTGCCAGCAGCCAGGCCAGGGGAACAGATACGCAGTATTTT
V gene: TRBV3-1/TRBV3-2
D gene: NA
J gene: TRBJ2-3
clone size: NA

CDR3 protein: CSELRGTDTQYF
CDR3 DNA: TGCAGCGAATTGCGGGGCACAGATACGCAGTATTTT
V gene: TRBV29-1
D gene: NA
J gene: TRBJ2-3
clone size: NA

CDR3 protein: CASSLNRESYGYTF
CDR3 DNA: TGCGCCAGCAGCTTGAACAGGGAGAGCTATGGCTACACCTTC
V gene: TRBV5-1
D gene: NA
J gene: TRBJ1-2
clone size: NA

CDR3 protein: CASSLGGGLRETQYF
CDR3 DNA: TGCGCCAGCAGCTTGGGAGGCGGTCTAAGAGAGACCCAGTACTTC
V gene: TRBV5-1
D gene: NA
J gene: TRBJ2-5
clone size: NA

CDR3 protein: CASSQIPGTGELFF
CDR3 DNA: TGTGCCAGCAGCCAAATACCGGGAACCGGGGAGCTGTTTTTT
V gene: TRBV3-1/TRBV3-2
D gene: NA
J gene: TRBJ2-2
clone size: NA

CDR3 protein: CASKGRGEWPWYGYTF
CDR3 DNA: TGTGCCAGTAAAGGTCGGGGGGAGTGGCCTTGGTATGGCTACACCTTC
V gene: TRBV19
D gene: NA
J gene: TRBJ1-2
clone size: NA

CDR3 protein: CASSLGQGYEQYF
CDR3 DNA: TGTGCCAGCAGTTTAGGACAGGGCTACGAGCAGTACTTC
V gene: TRBV12-3/TRBV12-4
D gene: TRBD1
J gene: TRBJ2-7
clone size: NA

CDR3 protein: CATSRASGGASDTQYF
CDR3 DNA: TGTGCCACCAGCAGAGCCAGCGGGGGGGCATCAGATACGCAGTATTTT
V gene: TRBV15
D gene: TRBD2
J gene: TRBJ2-3
clone size: NA

CDR3 protein: CASIESGANYGYTF
CDR3 DNA: TGTGCCAGTATTGAAAGCGGAGCTAACTATGGCTACACCTTC
V gene: TRBV19
D gene: NA
J gene: TRBJ1-2
clone size: NA

CDR3 protein: CASSRDSGNTIYF
CDR3 DNA: TGTGCCAGCAGTCGGGACTCTGGAAACACCATATATTTT
V gene: TRBV2
D gene: NA
J gene: TRBJ1-3
clone size: NA

CDR3 protein: CASSSITDTQYF
CDR3 DNA: TGTGCCAGCAGCAGCATCACAGATACGCAGTATTTT
V gene: TRBV5-4
D gene: NA
J gene: TRBJ2-3
clone size: NA

CDR3 protein: CASNRQDFKAFF
CDR3 DNA: TGTGCCAGCAACCGACAGGATTTCAAAGCTTTCTTT
V gene: TRBV2
D gene: NA
J gene: TRBJ1-1
clone size: NA

CDR3 protein: CASSSSGTYGYTF
CDR3 DNA: TGTGCCAGCAGTTCGTCAGGGACTTATGGCTACACCTTC
V gene: TRBV28
D gene: NA
J gene: TRBJ1-2
clone size: NA